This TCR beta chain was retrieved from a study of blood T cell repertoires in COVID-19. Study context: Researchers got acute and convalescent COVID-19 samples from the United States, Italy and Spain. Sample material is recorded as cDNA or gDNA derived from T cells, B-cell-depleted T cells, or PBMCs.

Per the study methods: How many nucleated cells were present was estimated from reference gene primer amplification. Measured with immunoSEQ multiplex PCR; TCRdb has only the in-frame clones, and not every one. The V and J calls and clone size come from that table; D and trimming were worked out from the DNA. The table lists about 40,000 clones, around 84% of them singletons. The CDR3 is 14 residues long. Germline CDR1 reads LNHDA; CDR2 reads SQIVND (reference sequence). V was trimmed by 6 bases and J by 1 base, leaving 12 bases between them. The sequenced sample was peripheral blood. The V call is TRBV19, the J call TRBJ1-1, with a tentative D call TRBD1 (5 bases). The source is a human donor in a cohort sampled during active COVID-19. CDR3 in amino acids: CASRTQGTNTEAFF. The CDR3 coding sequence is TGTGCCAGTAGGACCCAGGGTACGAACACTGAAGCTTTCTTT.